The T cell receptor (beta chain) described here comes from a study of blood T cell repertoires in COVID-19. The CDR3 contains 13 residues. Trimming stripped 3 bases from V and 2 bases from J, with 11 bases between. In germline, CDR1 is DFQATT, CDR2 SNEGSKA (reference sequence). Only in-frame clones appear in the TCRdb table, and some are missing; sequencing was by immunoSEQ multiplex PCR. The sample lists some 320,000 clones, 70% to 90% occurring once. The sample comprised peripheral blood. The chain has TRBV20-1 and TRBJ2-7, with a tentative D call TRBD1 (6 bases). The sequence was collected from a woman aged 45-59 years who had recovered from COVID-19. The CDR3 DNA reads as TGCAGTGCTAGTACTTGGACAGCCTACGAGCAGTACTTC. Encoded protein: CSASTWTAYEQYF.